Included here is one T cell receptor (beta chain) sequence, with context. Its antigen is undetermined. Profiled with immunoSEQ multiplex PCR; TCRdb holds only in-frame clones, not every one. The sample has 50,000 to 70,000 clones, around 80% seen once. There are 14 residues in the CDR3. Trimming shortened V by 0 bases and J by 2 bases, and 8 bases separated the two germline ends. Germline values: CDR1 MNHNS, CDR2 SASEGT. This sample is part of a study of a mutant IDH1 vaccine in newly diagnosed glioma. Whole-study context: Patients were given eight vaccinations, scheduled in weeks 1, 3, 5, 7, 11, 15, 19 and 23. Most had both radiotherapy and temozolomide beforehand; others had only one. A roughly 62% male, approximately 38% female split and a mean age of roughly 37 years characterized treated patients. Radiotherapy alone preceded vaccination by 4-6 weeks; alternatively, vaccination started with temozolomide cycles.

Time point here: week 23, last vaccination. Topical imiquimod was applied with each vaccine dose, which held 300 ug of mutant IDH1 20-mer peptide. Material: PBMCs, obtained from a glioma patient whose treatment included an IDH1 peptide vaccine. The genes are TRBV6-1 and TRBJ2-7; D is unresolved. The TCR sequence derives from a woman in her thirties or forties with glioma. Some clones in this sample may be carry-over from other donors' samples. The CDR3, as DNA: TGTGCCAGCAGTGAAGCGGGCGGAACCTACGAGCAGTACTTC. Residues: CASSEAGGTYEQYF.